Following are 2 T cell receptor beta chains from one sample sequenced in a study of blood T cell repertoires in COVID-19. Measured with immunoSEQ multiplex PCR; TCRdb has only the in-frame clones, and not every one. The data show roughly 320,000 clones, 85% to 90% seen once. The material sequenced was peripheral blood. Receptor source: a woman between 50 and 59 years old with COVID-19, enrolled during active disease.

The CDR3 DNA reads TGTGCCAGCAGTGCCCAAGGACTAGCGGGACTCACAGATACGCAGTATTTT. It is translated as CASSAQGLAGLTDTQYF. The chain couples TRBV6-4 to TRBJ2-3; 12 bases match TRBD2. V lost 4 bases and J lost 2; bases outside the gene matches: 7. Germline V CDR1 and CDR2: MRHNA, SNTAGT. The CDR3 contains 17 residues.

The chain carries TRBV14 and TRBJ2-7; D may be TRBD1 (6 bases). Germline V gene data show CDR1 as SGHDN and CDR2 as FVKESK. The V gene lost 1 base and the J gene lost 6 bases, with 16 bases spanning the gap. The CDR3 consists of 15 residues. The chain's CDR3 is CASSQARGRGSEQYF. The CDR3 coding sequence is TGTGCCAGCAGCCAAGCCAGGGGTAGAGGTTCCGAGCAGTACTTC.